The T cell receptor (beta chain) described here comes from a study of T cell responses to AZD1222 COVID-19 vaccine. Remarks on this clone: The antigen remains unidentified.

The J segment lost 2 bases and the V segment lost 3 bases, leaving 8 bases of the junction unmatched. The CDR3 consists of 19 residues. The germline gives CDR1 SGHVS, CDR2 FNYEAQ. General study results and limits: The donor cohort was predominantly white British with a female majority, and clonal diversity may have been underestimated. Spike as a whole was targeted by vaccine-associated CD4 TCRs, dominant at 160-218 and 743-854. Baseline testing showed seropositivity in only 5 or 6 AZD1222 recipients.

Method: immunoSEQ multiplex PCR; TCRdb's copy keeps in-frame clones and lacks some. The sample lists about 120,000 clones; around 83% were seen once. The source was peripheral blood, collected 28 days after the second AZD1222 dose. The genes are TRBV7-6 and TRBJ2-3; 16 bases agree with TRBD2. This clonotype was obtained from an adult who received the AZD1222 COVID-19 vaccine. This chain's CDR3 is CASSLPPGLAGGTTDTQYF. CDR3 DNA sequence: TGTGCCAGCAGCTTGCCCCCGGGACTAGCGGGGGGGACCACAGATACGCAGTATTTT.